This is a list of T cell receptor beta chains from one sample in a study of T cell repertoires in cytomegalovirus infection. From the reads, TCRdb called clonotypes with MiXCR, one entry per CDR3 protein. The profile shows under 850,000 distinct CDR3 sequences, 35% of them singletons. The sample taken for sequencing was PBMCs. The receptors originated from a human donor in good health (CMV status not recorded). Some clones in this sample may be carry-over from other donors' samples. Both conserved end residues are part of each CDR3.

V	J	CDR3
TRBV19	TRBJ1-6	CASSGGAGISPLHF
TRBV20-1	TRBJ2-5	CSAPKVRTSGLQETQYF
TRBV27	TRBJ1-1	CASSQYRGSGTEAFF
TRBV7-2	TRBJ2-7	CASSEGLGRDEQYF
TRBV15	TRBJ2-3	CATSGKDRVPDTQYF
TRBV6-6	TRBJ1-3	CASRADTIYF
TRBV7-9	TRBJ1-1	CASSVCGGQAMDDFF
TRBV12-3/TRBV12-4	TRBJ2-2	CASSAYRGQGARDTGELFF
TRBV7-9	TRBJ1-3	CASSSDRGLVGNTIYF
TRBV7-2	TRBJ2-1	CASSPLTGAYNEQFF
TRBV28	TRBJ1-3	CASSFPGQGPGNTIYF
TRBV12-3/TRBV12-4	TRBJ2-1	CASTRLSYNEQFF
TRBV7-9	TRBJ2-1	CASSSGSGRYYNEQFF
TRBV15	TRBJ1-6	CATSHTQGARNSPLHF
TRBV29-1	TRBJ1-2	CSVEGLAGAHLECYTF
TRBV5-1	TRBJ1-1	CASSLGGIAVLAEAFF
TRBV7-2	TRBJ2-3	CASSLNRLAGGTQEDTQYF
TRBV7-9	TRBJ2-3	CASTATFGGSTDTQYF
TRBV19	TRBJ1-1	CASREQGARNTEAFF
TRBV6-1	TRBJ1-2	CASSEGVMRLNYGYTF
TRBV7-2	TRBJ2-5	CASSSERDGEETQYF
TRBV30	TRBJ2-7	CAWSSGQGIYGQYF
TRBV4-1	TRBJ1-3	CASSQATGAGNTIYF